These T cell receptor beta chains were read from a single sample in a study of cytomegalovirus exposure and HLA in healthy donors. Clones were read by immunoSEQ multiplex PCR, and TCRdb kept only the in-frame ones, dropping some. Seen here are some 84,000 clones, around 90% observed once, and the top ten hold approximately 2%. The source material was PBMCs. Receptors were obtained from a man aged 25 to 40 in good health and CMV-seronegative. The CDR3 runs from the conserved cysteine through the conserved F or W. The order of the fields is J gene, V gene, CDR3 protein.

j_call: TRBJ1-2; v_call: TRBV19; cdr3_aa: CASSIKLRDQYGYTF
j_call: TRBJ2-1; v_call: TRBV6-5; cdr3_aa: CASSPPSNEQFF
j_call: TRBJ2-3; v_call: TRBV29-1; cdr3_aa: CSALGEASTDTQYF
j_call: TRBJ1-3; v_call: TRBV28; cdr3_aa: CASSRGSTGNTIYF
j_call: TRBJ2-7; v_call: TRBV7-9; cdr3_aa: CASSSSPSYEQYF
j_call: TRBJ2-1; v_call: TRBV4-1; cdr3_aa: CASSQDLAGVSLKYNEQFF
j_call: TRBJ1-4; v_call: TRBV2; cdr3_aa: CASTKGTTNLSNEKLFF
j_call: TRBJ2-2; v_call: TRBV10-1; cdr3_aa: CASSDRRDGELFF
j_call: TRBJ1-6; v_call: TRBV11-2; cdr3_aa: CASSIGTGDSPLHF
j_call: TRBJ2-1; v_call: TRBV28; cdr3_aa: CASTYAGGKRNNEQFF
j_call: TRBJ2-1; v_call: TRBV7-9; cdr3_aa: CASSLGQVREQFF
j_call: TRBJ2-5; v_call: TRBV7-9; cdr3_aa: CASSWGTGTTETQYF
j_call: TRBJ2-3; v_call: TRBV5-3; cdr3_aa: CASSLGQDTQYF
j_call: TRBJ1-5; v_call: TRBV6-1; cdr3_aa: CASSLQGDYQPQHF
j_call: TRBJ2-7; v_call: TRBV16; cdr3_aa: CASSQSGPSAEQYF
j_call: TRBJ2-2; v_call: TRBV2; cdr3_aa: CASTNGRGELFF
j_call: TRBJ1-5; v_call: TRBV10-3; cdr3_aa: CAISEVTIGVQAQHF
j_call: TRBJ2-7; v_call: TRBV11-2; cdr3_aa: CASSLFGTSGTYEQYF
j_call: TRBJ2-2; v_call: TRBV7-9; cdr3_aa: CASRQSIGELFF
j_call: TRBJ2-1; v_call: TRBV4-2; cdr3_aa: CASSQGLTSGDYNEQFF
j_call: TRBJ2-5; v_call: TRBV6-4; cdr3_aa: CASSDSAGTSGIETQYF
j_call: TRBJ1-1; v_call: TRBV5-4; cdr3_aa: CASREGLNTEAFF
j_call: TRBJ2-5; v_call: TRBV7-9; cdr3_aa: CASSSQGASVWGELETQYF
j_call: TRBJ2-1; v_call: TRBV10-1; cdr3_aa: CASSAGFGDNEQFF
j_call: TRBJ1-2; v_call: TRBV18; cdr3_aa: CASSATDYGYTF
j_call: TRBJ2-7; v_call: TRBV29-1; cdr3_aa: CSVRGTSGVTYEQYF
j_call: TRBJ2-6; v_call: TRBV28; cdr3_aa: CASMGGGTLDSGANVLTF
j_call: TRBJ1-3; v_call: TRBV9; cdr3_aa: CASSPPGRAGNTIYF
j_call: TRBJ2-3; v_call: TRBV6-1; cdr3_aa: CASNPTSGSTDTQYF
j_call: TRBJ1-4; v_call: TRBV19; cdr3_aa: CASSQQGSEKLFF
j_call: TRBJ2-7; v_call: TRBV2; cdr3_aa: CASRAMNYEQYF
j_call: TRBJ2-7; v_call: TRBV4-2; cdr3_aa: CASSQGSSYEQYF
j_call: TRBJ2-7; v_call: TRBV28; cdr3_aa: CASRSSDGKTYEQYF
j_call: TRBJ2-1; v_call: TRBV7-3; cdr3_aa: CASSPRVSGTGGYNEQFF
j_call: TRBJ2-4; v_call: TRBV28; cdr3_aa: CASSPGLAGRGVGAKNIQYF
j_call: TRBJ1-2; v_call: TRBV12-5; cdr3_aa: CASGLETGSVLYGYTF
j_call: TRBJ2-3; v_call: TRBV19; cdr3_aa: CASNQGREADTQYF
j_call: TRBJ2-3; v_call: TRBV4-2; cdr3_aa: CASSSPSSGGENTQYF
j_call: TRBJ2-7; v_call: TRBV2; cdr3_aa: CASSDDRTYEQYF
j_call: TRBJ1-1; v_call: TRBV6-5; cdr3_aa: CASRYLGGTEAFF
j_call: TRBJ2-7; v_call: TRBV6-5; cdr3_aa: CASSYSWGGAYEQYF